This T cell receptor (beta chain) was sequenced for a study of blood T cell repertoires in COVID-19. For the study at large: There were acute and convalescent COVID-19 samples, and they came from the United States, Italy and Spain.

Authors' processing steps: Counts of nucleated cells, estimated from reference gene primer amplification, were obtained. Clones were read by immunoSEQ multiplex PCR, and TCRdb kept only the in-frame ones, dropping some. The V and J calls and the clone size are those of that table, but D and trimming were determined from the DNA. The sample carries roughly 30,000 clones, roughly 80% recorded once. The sequenced material came from peripheral blood. This receptor was taken from an elderly man with active COVID-19.

This chain's CDR3 is CATSDGRSNQPQHF. The CDR3 DNA is TGTGCCACCAGTGATGGCAGGAGCAATCAGCCCCAGCATTTT. The gene calls are TRBV24-1 and TRBJ1-5, with no clear D. Germline V CDR1 and CDR2: KGHDR, SFDVKD. The CDR3 has 14 amino acids. The V gene lost 3 bases and the J gene lost 1 base, with 6 bases spanning the gap.